This T cell receptor beta chain appears in the sequencing data of a study of cytomegalovirus exposure and HLA in healthy donors. The germline CDR1 and CDR2 sequences are MNHEY and SMNVEV (reference sequence). Trimming stripped 3 bases from V and 1 base from J, with 6 bases between. The CDR3 consists of 13 residues. Donors came from a validation cohort of over a hundred subjects, distinct from the first 666-subject cohort. Repertoires were generated with immunoSEQ multiplex PCR, while TCRdb's copy carries only in-frame clones and drops some. Seen here are approximately 140,000 clones, 88% observed once, and the top ten hold almost 8%.

The sequenced sample was PBMCs. The chain links TRBV27 to TRBJ1-1; D is undetermined. The TCR originated in a woman between 18 and 29 years old in good health and CMV-seropositive. CDR3 nucleotides: TGTGCCAGCAGTTTTGCGGAGAACACTGAAGCTTTCTTT. Its translation is CASSFAENTEAFF.